One sample yielded the 22 T cell receptor beta chains listed below, sequenced in a study of T cell responses to AZD1222 COVID-19 vaccine. TCRdb's copy holds only in-frame clones and misses some; the assay was immunoSEQ multiplex PCR. The data hold around 130,000 clones, with roughly nine tenths observed a single time. The sample was peripheral blood, taken 28 days after the second AZD1222 dose. Receptors originate from an adult who received the AZD1222 COVID-19 vaccine.

The V and J genes are TRBV7-2 and TRBJ1-2, with D possibly being TRBD1 (5 bases). V was cut by 3 bases and J by 4 bases, with 12 bases left in between. Germline V gives CDR1 SGHTA, CDR2 FQGNSA. This CDR3 has 14 amino acids. This CDR3 is CASSFPGQFYGYTF. In DNA, the CDR3 is TGTGCCAGCAGCTTTCCAGGGCAGTTCTATGGCTACACCTTC.

This clone was picked up one time. The gene calls are TRBV27 and TRBJ2-6; D is possibly TRBD1 (6 bases). The CDR3 runs to 19 residues. Trimming cost V 6 bases and J 0 bases, with 21 bases left between them. Germline CDR1 reads MNHEY; CDR2 reads SMNVEV (reference sequence). The CDR3 DNA follows: TGTGCCAGCAGCCCACCGGGGACAAGGAGGAGCTCTGGGGCCAACGTCCTGACTTTC. It specifies CASSPPGTRRSSGANVLTF. The full variable domain, rest sourced from reference TRBV27 and TRBJ2-6, is EAQVTQNPRYLITVTGKKLTVTCSQNMNHEYMSWYRQDPGLGLRQIYYSMNVEVTDKGDVPEGYKVSRKEKRNFPLILESPSPNQTSLYFCASSPPGTRRSSGANVLTFGAGSRLTVL.

J is TRBJ1-1 and V is TRBV6-1; D gene unclear. Germline CDR1 and CDR2: MNHNS and SASEGT. The V and J ends lost 2 bases and 3 bases respectively, with 10 bases between them. CDR3 length equals 14 residues. DNA of the CDR3: TGTGCCAGCAGTGAAACAGTTGGGGACACTGAAGCTTTCTTT. It encodes CASSETVGDTEAFF.

This chain uses TRBV6-5 with TRBJ1-6; D perhaps matches TRBD1 (6 bases). There are 16 residues in the CDR3. The ends were cut back, 4 bases at V and 3 bases at J, with 13 bases in the middle. Per the germline V gene, CDR1 is MNHEY and CDR2 is SVGAGI. The CDR3: CASSFTPDSYNSPLHF. DNA for the CDR3: TGTGCCAGCAGTTTCACCCCGGACAGCTATAATTCACCCCTCCACTTT.

V gene TRBV12-3 or TRBV12-4 combines with J gene TRBJ2-1, with 7 bases lining up with TRBD2. The CDR3 length is 13 residues. The V gene end was trimmed by 2 bases and the J gene end by 14 bases; junction bases not matched to a gene: 9. The CDR3 loop reads CASSLTAGVGEFF. In nucleotides, the CDR3 is TGTGCCAGCAGTTTAACGGCGGGGGTGGGTGAGTTCTTC.

This clone was detected once. The DNA is left out, because the CDR3 cannot be placed on it with certainty; the CDR3 is given as TCRdb lists it. This chain links TRBV12-2 with TRBJ1-3. TRBV12-2 corresponds to a pseudogene. The CDR3 spans 16 amino acids, including both terminal residues. The CDR3 is CASRLVNVASGNTIYF.

DNA for the CDR3: TGTGCCAGTAGTATATCGGGGAACTACAATGAGCAGTTCTTC. This encodes CASSISGNYNEQFF. This chain joins TRBV19 and TRBJ2-1; D is possibly TRBD2 (5 bases). Looked up from germline, CDR1 is LNHDA and CDR2 is SQIVND (reference sequence). The CDR3 consists of 14 residues. Deletions cut 2 bases from V and 3 bases from J, with 8 bases between.

The chain uses TRBV18 and TRBJ2-1; possible D gene TRBD2, 5 bases. The CDR3 covers 13 residues. Per germline, CDR1 KGHSH and CDR2 LQKENI. Between the trimmed V and J ends, which lost 2 bases and 9 bases, there was a span of 11 bases. The CDR3, as DNA: TGTGCCAGCTCACCAGGGCTAGCTGGTGAGCAGTTCTTC. This translates into CASSPGLAGEQFF. Full variable domain (missing parts from reference TRBV18 and TRBJ2-1): NAGVMQNPRHLVRRRGQEARLRCSPMKGHSHVYWYRQLPEEGLKFMVYLQKENIIDESGMPKERFSAEFPKEGPSILRIQQVVRGDSAAYFCASSPGLAGEQFFGPGTRLTVL.

The chain couples TRBV11-1 to TRBJ1-1; D uncertain. V was pared by 5 bases and J by 1 base, with 11 bases between. This CDR3 spans 14 amino acids. Germline CDR1 is SGHAT and CDR2 is FQDESV (reference sequence). In nucleotides, the CDR3 is TGTGCCAGCAGCCTCTTGGGAACGAACACTGAAGCTTTCTTT. Translated: CASSLLGTNTEAFF. Drawing the rest from reference TRBV11-1 and TRBJ1-1, the complete variable domain is EAEVAQSPRYKITEKSQAVAFWCDPISGHATLYWYRQILGQGPELLVQFQDESVVDDSQLPKDRFSAERLKGVDSTLKIQPAELGDSAMYLCASSLLGTNTEAFFGQGTRLTVV.

In regard to this clone: The limits of the CDR3 on the DNA are not certain, so only TCRdb's listed CDR3 is given. This rearrangement joins TRBV15 to TRBJ1-1. With termini counted, the CDR3 has 15 amino acids. Germline loops: CDR1 LNHNV, CDR2 YYDKDF (reference sequence). CDR3 amino acids: CASSTLGYLNTEAFF.

This chain uses TRBV7-9 with TRBJ2-5; D possibly corresponds to TRBD1 (6 bases). Per the germline V gene, CDR1 is SEHNR and CDR2 is FQNEAQ (reference sequence). The CDR3 extends over 15 amino acids. Trimming removed 8 bases from V and 1 base from J, with 17 bases in between. CDR3 DNA sequence: TGTGCCAGCCAGGGGTACCGCGTGCCCCAAGAGACCCAGTACTTC. Its protein product is CASQGYRVPQETQYF.

This clone was recorded only once. The chain couples TRBV4-2 to TRBJ2-3; no firm D call. Germline V lookup: CDR1 LGHNA, CDR2 YNFKEQ. There are 15 residues in the CDR3. Trimming took 9 bases from V and 5 from J, leaving 21 bases between them. The CDR3 coding sequence is TGTGCCAGTACCGCCGTTGACGCTGCGGTAGATACGCAGTATTTT. It is translated as CASTAVDAAVDTQYF.

This rearrangement joins TRBV10-3 to TRBJ1-2; D remains unclear. Germline lookup yields CDR1 ENHRY and CDR2 SYGVKD. The CDR3 consists of 12 residues. Trimming took off 0 bases at V and 10 bases at J, with 9 bases between the two ends. The CDR3 protein is CAISESGKAYTF. Here the CDR3 DNA reads TGTGCCATCAGTGAGTCGGGAAAGGCCTACACCTTC.

The chain recombines TRBV13 with TRBJ2-3; D unresolved. The germline V gene encodes CDR1 PRHDT and CDR2 FYEKMQ (reference sequence). V lost 1 base, J lost 2 bases, and 10 bases lay in between. CDR3 length: 15 amino acids. CDR3 protein: CASSLAGPFTDTQYF. The CDR3, as DNA: TGTGCCAGCAGCTTAGCCGGACCATTCACAGATACGCAGTATTTT.

The chain carries TRBV19 and TRBJ1-2; 8 bases align to TRBD1. The V gene end was trimmed by 1 base and the J gene end by 7 bases; junction bases not matched to a gene: 8. The CDR3 has 15 residues. Germline lookup yields CDR1 LNHDA and CDR2 SQIVND (reference sequence). The CDR3, as DNA: TGTGCCAGTAGTATAGTAGGAGGACAGGGTGTTGGCTACACCTTC. It is translated as CASSIVGGQGVGYTF.

The J gene is TRBJ2-5, the V gene TRBV4-2; TRBD2 matches 7 bases. The CDR3 consists of 16 residues. Looked up from germline, CDR1 is LGHNA and CDR2 is YNFKEQ. V shed 3 bases and J 5 bases; nucleotides not matched to a gene: 12. DNA for the CDR3: TGTGCCAGCAGCCAGAGAGAGGAGGGTAGCGGGGAGACCCAGTACTTC. This encodes CASSQREEGSGETQYF.

V is TRBV9 and J is TRBJ2-1; 8 nucleotides match TRBD2. V lost 0 bases and J lost 8; bases outside the gene matches: 7. The CDR3 has 15 amino acids. CDR1 is SGDLS, CDR2 YYNGEE, per germline. The CDR3 reads CASSVAGSGDYEQFF. Written as DNA, the CDR3 is TGTGCCAGCAGCGTAGCTGGTAGCGGGGACTATGAGCAGTTCTTC.

This chain joins TRBV5-8 and TRBJ2-2; perhaps D is TRBD1 or TRBD2 (5 bases each). The CDR3 runs 14 residues. V was pared by 7 bases and J by 3 bases, with 13 bases between. Germline CDR1 reads SGHTS; CDR2 reads YDEGEE. CDR3 protein: CASLPGPDTGELFF. In DNA, the CDR3 is TGTGCCAGCCTTCCGGGACCAGACACCGGGGAGCTGTTTTTT.

As concerns this clone: This sample includes further DNA sequences coding for the same CDR3. The chain uses TRBV7-9 and TRBJ1-3; tentatively, D is TRBD1 (5 bases). The ends were cut back, 1 base at V and 7 bases at J, with 5 bases in the middle. CDR3 length: 12 residues. CDR1 is SEHNR, CDR2 FQNEAQ, per germline (reference sequence). The CDR3: CASSLGGNTIYF. CDR3 DNA: TGTGCCAGCAGCTTAGGGGGGAACACCATATATTTT.

This clone was seen once. J is TRBJ1-2 and V is TRBV9, with D uncertain. Germline V gene lookup returns CDR1 SGDLS and CDR2 YYNGEE. The V and J ends lost 3 bases and 7 bases respectively, with 19 bases between them. The CDR3 sequence is 15 residues long. CDR3 region: CASSANPGFSGGYTF. CDR3 nucleotide sequence: TGTGCCAGCAGCGCGAACCCTGGGTTCTCCGGTGGCTACACCTTC.

The chain links TRBV2 to TRBJ2-2; 13 bases match TRBD2. CDR3 size: 16 residues. Germline-derived CDR1 and CDR2 are SNHLY and FYNNEI. After removal of 6 bases from V and 7 bases from J, the junction contained 8 bases not matched to a gene. CDR3 protein: CASRRRTSGSIGELFF. The CDR3 bases are TGTGCCAGCAGGAGGAGGACTAGCGGGAGTATCGGGGAGCTGTTTTTT.

In its sample, this clone was seen a few times. The V and J genes are TRBV5-4 and TRBJ2-7, with TRBD1 identical over 10 bases. The germline CDR1 and CDR2 sequences are SGHNT and YYREEE (reference sequence). The ends lost 1 base at V and 3 bases at J; junction bases unmatched: 4. This CDR3 has 15 amino acids. This chain's CDR3 is CASSLRTGGNYEQYF. For the CDR3, the DNA is TGTGCCAGCAGCTTGCGGACAGGGGGGAACTACGAGCAGTACTTC.